What follows is one T cell receptor (beta chain) and its context. The antigen remains unidentified. TCRdb re-called the 5' RACE reads through MiXCR, storing one row per CDR3 protein. The sample includes about 440,000 distinct CDR3 sequences, roughly 15% of them seen just once. Germline trimming cut 4 bases from V and 4 bases from J; bases unmatched to any gene: 2. CDR1 and CDR2 (germline): GTSNPN, SVGIG (reference sequence). The CDR3 totals 13 residues. The sample originates from a study of CD8 T cells in ankylosing spondylitis. Findings and caveats of the study: Reportedly, matched ankylosing spondylitis synovial fluid was significantly enriched for disease-linked clones. For ankylosing spondylitis blood, a TCR beta motif of under ten highly homologous variants appeared characteristic.

The sequenced sample was blood, either unsorted or a sorted T cell fraction (not recorded which). The V call is TRBV30, the J call TRBJ2-1; TRBD2 matches at 9 bases. The sequence was collected from a male donor with ankylosing spondylitis. The CDR3 loop reads CAWNLAGYNEQFF. The CDR3 region has the DNA TGTGCCTGGAATCTAGCGGGGTACAATGAGCAGTTCTTC.